One and the same sample provided the 7 T cell receptor beta chains below, sequenced in a study of blood T cells in healthy people across ages. For the second PCR, which ran for roughly 6 to 12 cycles, a sample-barcoded 5' primer and a J-beta primer mix were used. Using its own MiXCR run on the 5' RACE reads, TCRdb lists one record per CDR3 protein. The sample consists of roughly 1,100,000 distinct CDR3 sequences, 20% to 25% of them appearing once. These data are also associated with another study on T cells of mothers and their children.

The sample consisted of blood. These receptor sequences come from a girl aged 2 to 10 in good health.

The rearrangement joins TRBV15 to TRBJ2-5; the D is unclear. CDR3 length: 13 residues. Between the trimmed V and J ends, which lost 2 bases and 5 bases, there was a span of 9 bases. The V gene's germline CDR1 is LNHNV and CDR2 YYDKDF (reference sequence). The CDR3 region is CATSRTRKETQYF. The CDR3 DNA sequence: TGTGCCACCAGCAGAACGCGAAAGGAGACCCAGTACTTC.

This clonotype has a handful of counts. The genes are TRBV5-1 and TRBJ1-5; 8 positions match TRBD1. The CDR3 is 14 amino acids. Germline assignment: CDR1 SGHRS and CDR2 YFSETQ. Unmatched junction bases numbered 4, after V lost 4 bases and J lost 4 bases. CDR3 sequence reads: CASSPWTGNQPQHF. The CDR3 DNA follows: TGCGCCAGCAGCCCATGGACAGGGAATCAGCCCCAGCATTTT.

This chain links TRBV7-2 with TRBJ2-5; 7 nucleotides line up with TRBD1. The CDR3 loop spans 13 amino acids. Germline CDR1 reads SGHTA; CDR2 reads FQGNSA. The trim removed 6 bases at V and 5 bases at J, leaving 6 bases unmatched. CDR3 nucleotides: TGTGCCAGCAGTTTTGGACAGGTGGAGACCCAGTACTTC. It codes for CASSFGQVETQYF.

The sample holds a few counts of this clonotype. The DNA of the CDR3 is TGTGCCAGCAGCTTGGGTATGGAAAACATTCAGTACTTC. Translating gives CASSLGMENIQYF. The chain recombines TRBV11-3 with TRBJ2-4; no definite D call. V gave up 3 bases and J gave up 5 bases, with 8 bases separating them. The CDR3 contains 13 residues. The germline V gene has CDR1 SGHNT and CDR2 YENEEA.

This clonotype was found a few times. The rearrangement links TRBV20-1 to TRBJ2-3; 15 nucleotides align to TRBD2. From germline, CDR1 is DFQATT and CDR2 SNEGSKA (reference sequence). V lost 5 bases to trimming and J lost 3 bases; unmatched junction nucleotides: 9. This CDR3 spans 17 amino acids. The CDR3 sequence: CSAAGRTSGGATDTQYF. The CDR3 DNA reads as TGCAGTGCTGCGGGCCGGACTAGCGGGGGGGCAACAGATACGCAGTATTTT.

The V gene is TRBV29-1, the J gene TRBJ2-5, with D maybe TRBD2 (5 bases). The DNA end favors TRBJ2-7, so the J call may be wrong. The CDR3 covers 15 residues. Germline values: CDR1 SQVTM, CDR2 ANQGSEA. The CDR3 nucleotides read TGCAGCGTTGAAGATCGGGGAAGTGAGACCTACGAGCAGTACTTC. Its translation is CSVEDRGSETYEQYF.

V gene TRBV12-3 or TRBV12-4 combines with J gene TRBJ2-2; possibly TRBD2 for D (5 bases). CDR3 size: 14 residues. V lost 3 bases, J lost 4 bases, and 9 bases lay in between. CDR3 DNA sequence: TGTGCCAGCAGTTTTACGGGGTCCACCGGGGAGCTGTTTTTT. This encodes CASSFTGSTGELFF.